This TCR beta chain was recovered during a study of T-cell memory formation after mild COVID-19 (dated by TCRdb to the early 2020s). Study-level background: Most TCR sequence clusters were specific to one of the two donors. Longitudinal TCRalpha and TCRbeta repertoire sequencing tracked T-cell clones expanding and contracting after mild COVID-19 in a couple of donors. Two young, previously healthy adult volunteers, one female and one male, were included in the cohort.

Overall study outcomes, separate from this receptor: SARS-CoV-2 specificity was not confirmed for the second-wave clones peaking on day 37. Contracting CD4+ clones were found mainly in CM and EM memory subsets, while CD8+ clones were enriched in EMRA. Clones contracting from day 15 to 85 had balanced CD4/CD8 phenotypes, while a second wave expanding from day 15 to 37 was biased towards CD4+. Some responding clones were found in pre-infection memory, which suggests that pre-existing cross-reactive memory T cells took part in the SARS-CoV-2 response. The study covered only a couple of mild cases, and larger cohorts including severe cases with pre-infection samples were considered necessary.

Concerning this clonotype itself: What this receptor recognizes is not known. No base quality information exists; no much larger clone differs at one position.

TCRdb shows the sequencer as Illumina NovaSeq 6000. cDNA libraries for TCRalpha and TCRbeta were prepared by 5'RACE using constant-segment primers, with sample barcodes and unique molecular identifiers added. Trizol reagent was used to extract RNA from every sample. Libraries were amplified in two PCR steps, with a second sample barcode and Illumina TruSeq adapters added in the second step. Sequencing of the libraries was done on an Illumina NovaSeq, producing 2 x 150 bp paired-end reads. The paper's processing steps were these. With migec v1.2.7, reads were demultiplexed and then collapsed into UMI-guided consensus sequences. With mixcr v2.1.11, UMI consensuses were aligned to TRA and TRB V and J templates and assembled into clonotypes. A clonotype was counted as expanded or contracted only if both edgeR and NoisET called the change significant, with noise models trained on biological replicates. edgeR calls used a false discovery rate-adjusted p below 0.01 and a log2 fold-change threshold of 1. As an exploratory analysis of dynamics, max-normalized trajectories of the 1000 most abundant clonotypes were examined with PCA combined with hierarchical clustering. Each responding clone was given a CD4 or CD8 phenotype based on the CD4+ and CD8+ repertoires, which had been sequenced separately. Starting from the raw public reads, TCRdb applied fastp trimming at Q25, assembled clones with MiXCR and retained in-frame beta chains. Merged by CDR3 protein, the rows form single entries marked with the most common genes and DNA. The V and J calls and clone size are TCRdb's, not the authors'. This sample comprises 390,000 or so distinct CDR3 sequences, about a sixth of them detected only once. Jointly, the top ten make up 20% to 25% of the sample.

Ficoll-Paque density gradient centrifugation was the method used to isolate PBMCs. V ends up 9 bases short and J 3 bases short, with an unmatched junction base count of 13. The CDR3 covers 15 residues, taking in both the cysteine and the phenylalanine. Of all the DNA, just the CDR3 is kept, 45 bases in frame from base 1. Reading the germline V gene (reference sequence) gives CDR1 LNHDA and CDR2 SQIVND. This receptor was taken from a man aged 18 to 29 who had mild COVID-19 (a few samples of this study predate the infection). The sample titles of this study are shuffled in the database, so cell type and time point are left out; the donor was told from shared clones. The rearranged chain carries TRBV19 and TRBJ1-1; a stretch of 7 junction bases matches TRBD1. Sequencing was performed on PBMCs or a T cell subset sorted from them (not recorded which). The CDR3 here reads CASLVTGESHTEAFF. The DNA reads as follows: TGTGCCAGCCTCGTTACAGGGGAGAGTCACACTGAAGCTTTCTTT.